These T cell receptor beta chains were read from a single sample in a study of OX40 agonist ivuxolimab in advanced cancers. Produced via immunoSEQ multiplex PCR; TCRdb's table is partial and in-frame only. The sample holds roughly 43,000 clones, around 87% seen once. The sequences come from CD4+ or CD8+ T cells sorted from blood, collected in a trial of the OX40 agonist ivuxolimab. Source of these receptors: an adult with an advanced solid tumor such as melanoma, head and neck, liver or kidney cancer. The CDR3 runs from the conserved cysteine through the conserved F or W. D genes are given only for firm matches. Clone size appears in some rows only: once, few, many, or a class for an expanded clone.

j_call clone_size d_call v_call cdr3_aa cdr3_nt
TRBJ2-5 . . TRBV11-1 CASSPQTGQRETQYF TGTGCCAGCAGCCCCCAGACAGGCCAGCGGGAGACCCAGTACTTC
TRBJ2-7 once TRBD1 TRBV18 CASSGQGMYEQYF TGTGCCAGCTCTGGACAGGGAATGTACGAGCAGTACTTC
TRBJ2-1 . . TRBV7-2 CASSLGIAVYNEQFF TGTGCCAGCAGCTTAGGAATAGCGGTATACAATGAGCAGTTCTTC
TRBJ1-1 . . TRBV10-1 CASSDPTGDEAFF TGCGCCAGCAGTGACCCTACTGGGGATGAAGCTTTCTTT
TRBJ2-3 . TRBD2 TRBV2 CASSELAGGPGGQYF TGTGCCAGCAGTGAGCTAGCGGGAGGGCCCGGGGGGCAGTATTTT
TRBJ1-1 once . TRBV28 CASSLDTGTGNTEAFF TGTGCCAGCAGTTTGGATACAGGGACGGGGAACACTGAAGCTTTCTTT
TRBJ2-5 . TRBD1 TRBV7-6 CASSSGQGIGTQYF TGTGCCAGCAGCTCCGGACAGGGAATCGGGACCCAGTACTTC
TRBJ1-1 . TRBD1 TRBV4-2 CASSQDREANTEAFF TGTGCCAGCAGCCAGGACAGGGAGGCGAACACTGAAGCTTTCTTT
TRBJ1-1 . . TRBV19 CASRGTAPRNTEAFF TGTGCCAGTAGGGGGACGGCCCCCCGGAACACTGAAGCTTTCTTT
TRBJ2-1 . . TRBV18 CASLQGQGLYNEQFF TGTGCCAGCTTGCAAGGGCAGGGCCTCTACAATGAGCAGTTCTTC
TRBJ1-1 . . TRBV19 CASSITGNTEAFF TGTGCCAGTAGTATAACAGGGAACACTGAAGCTTTCTTT
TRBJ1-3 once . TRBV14 CASSQDYGRNTIYF TGTGCCAGCAGCCAAGATTACGGTAGAAACACCATATATTTT
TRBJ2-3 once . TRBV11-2 CASSFNSRGPDTQYF TGTGCCAGCAGCTTCAACTCCCGGGGCCCAGATACGCAGTATTTT
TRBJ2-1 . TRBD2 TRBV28 CAIGLAGLMDEQFF TGTGCCATCGGACTAGCGGGCTTGATGGATGAGCAGTTCTTC
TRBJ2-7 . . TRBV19 CASSIVYTRPYEQYF TGTGCCAGTAGTATAGTATATACGCGCCCCTACGAGCAGTACTTC
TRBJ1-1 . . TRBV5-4 CASSLAAGSMNTEAFF TGTGCCAGCAGCTTGGCGGCAGGGAGCATGAACACTGAAGCTTTCTTT
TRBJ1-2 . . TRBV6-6 CASSTPNNYGYTF TGTGCCAGCAGTACCCCCAATAACTATGGCTACACCTTC
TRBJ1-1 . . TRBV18 CASSPPDRFSTEAFF TGTGCCAGCTCACCACCGGACCGATTTAGTACTGAAGCTTTCTTT
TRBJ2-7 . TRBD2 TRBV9 CASSVEGIAGYEQYF TGTGCCAGCAGCGTAGAAGGGATAGCGGGGTACGAGCAGTACTTC
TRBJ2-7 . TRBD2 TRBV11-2 CASSLAGGYYEQYF TGTGCCAGCAGCTTAGCGGGGGGTTACTACGAGCAGTACTTC
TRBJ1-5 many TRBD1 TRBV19 CASSIYPDRARNQPQHF TGTGCCAGTAGTATATACCCCGACAGGGCCCGCAATCAGCCCCAGCATTTT
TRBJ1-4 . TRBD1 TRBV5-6 CASSSGQGAAEKLFF TGTGCCAGCAGCTCAGGACAGGGGGCTGCTGAAAAACTGTTTTTT
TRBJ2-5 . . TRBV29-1 CSVADNQGQETQYF TGCAGCGTTGCTGATAACCAGGGCCAAGAGACCCAGTACTTC
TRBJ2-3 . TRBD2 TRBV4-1 CASSQAGREGTDTQYF TGCGCCAGCAGCCAAGCGGGGAGGGAAGGCACAGATACGCAGTATTTT
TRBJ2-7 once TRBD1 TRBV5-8 CASSPQWTGSYEQYF TGTGCCAGCAGCCCGCAGTGGACAGGGAGCTACGAGCAGTACTTC
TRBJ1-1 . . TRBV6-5 CASSYSWGVGTEAFF TGTGCCAGCAGTTACTCTTGGGGCGTGGGGACTGAAGCTTTCTTT
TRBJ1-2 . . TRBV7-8 CASSYRTGGYTF TGTGCCAGCAGCTACCGGACCGGAGGCTACACCTTC
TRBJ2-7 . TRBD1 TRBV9 CASSRDSYSYEQYF TGTGCCAGCAGTAGGGACAGTTACTCCTACGAGCAGTACTTC
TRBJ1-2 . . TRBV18 CASSPQQRNYGYTF TGTGCCAGCTCACCACAACAGCGGAACTATGGCTACACCTTC
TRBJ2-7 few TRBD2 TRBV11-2 CASSLGLAGGNEQYF TGTGCCAGCAGCTTAGGGCTAGCGGGAGGGAACGAGCAGTACTTC
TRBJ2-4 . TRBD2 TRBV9 CASSTGPGLAGEWINIQYF TGTGCCAGCAGCACCGGGCCGGGACTAGCGGGAGAATGGATAAACATTCAGTACTTC
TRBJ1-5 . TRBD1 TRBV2 CASRYDRDQPQHF TGTGCCAGCAGATACGACAGGGATCAGCCCCAGCATTTT
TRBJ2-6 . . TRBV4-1 CASSPRRGDVSGANVLTF TGCGCCAGCAGCCCCCGCAGAGGAGATGTCTCTGGGGCCAACGTCCTGACTTTC
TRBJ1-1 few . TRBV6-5 CASSYGGRPEAFF TGTGCCAGCAGTTACGGGGGGCGGCCTGAAGCTTTCTTT
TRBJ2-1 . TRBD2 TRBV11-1 CASSLGSGRGNEQFF TGTGCCAGCAGCTTAGGTAGCGGGAGAGGCAATGAGCAGTTCTTC
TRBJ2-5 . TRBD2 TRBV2 CASSGLASETQYF TGTGCCAGCAGCGGACTAGCGTCCGAGACCCAGTACTTC
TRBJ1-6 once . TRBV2 CASSDGTTYSPLHF TGTGCCAGCAGTGACGGTACTACTTATTCACCCCTCCACTTT
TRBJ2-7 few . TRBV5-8 CASTPDRTYEQYF TGTGCCAGCACCCCGGACAGAACCTACGAGCAGTACTTC
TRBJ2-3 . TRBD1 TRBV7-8 CASSLIQGAGDTQYF TGTGCCAGCAGCTTAATACAGGGGGCAGGGGATACGCAGTATTTT
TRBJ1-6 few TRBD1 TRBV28 CASSLRPGGSYNSPLHF TGTGCCAGCAGTTTAAGGCCAGGGGGGTCCTATAATTCACCCCTCCACTTT
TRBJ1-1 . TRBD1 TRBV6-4 CASSYRRGAGGSEAFF TGTGCCAGCAGTTATCGAAGAGGGGCAGGGGGAAGTGAAGCTTTCTTT
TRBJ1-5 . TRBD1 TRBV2 CATAGTGPQPQHF TGTGCCACCGCCGGGACAGGGCCTCAGCCCCAGCATTTT
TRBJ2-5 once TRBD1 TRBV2 CASKDRGGLETQYF TGTGCCAGCAAGGACAGGGGAGGATTGGAGACCCAGTACTTC
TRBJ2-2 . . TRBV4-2 CASSQGLAGELFF TGTGCCAGCAGCCAAGGACTAGCCGGGGAGCTGTTTTTT
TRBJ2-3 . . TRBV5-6 CASYDQGTSTDTQYF TGTGCCAGCTATGACCAGGGGACCTCCACAGATACGCAGTATTTT
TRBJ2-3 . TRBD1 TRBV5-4 CASSFDPDRVDTDTQYF TGTGCCAGCAGCTTTGACCCCGACAGGGTGGACACAGATACGCAGTATTTT
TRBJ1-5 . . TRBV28 CASSFGQRKFQPQHF TGTGCCAGCAGTTTTGGACAGAGGAAATTTCAGCCCCAGCATTTT
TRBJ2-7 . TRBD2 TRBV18 CASSPPLAGGLYEQYF TGTGCCAGCTCCCCCCCGTTGGCGGGAGGCCTCTACGAGCAGTACTTC
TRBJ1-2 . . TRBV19 CASSIGRVSYGYTF TGTGCCAGTAGTATTGGCAGAGTATCCTATGGCTACACCTTC
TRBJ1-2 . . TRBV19 CASSPRGSYGYTF TGTGCCAGTAGTCCTCGGGGGAGCTATGGCTACACCTTC
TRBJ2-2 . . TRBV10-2 CASAGGPNTGELFF TGCGCCAGCGCCGGAGGGCCGAACACCGGGGAGCTGTTTTTT
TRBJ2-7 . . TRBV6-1 CASSRSSYEQYF TGTGCCAGCAGCCGGAGCTCCTACGAGCAGTACTTC
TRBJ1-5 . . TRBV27 CASSPAPRGRRNQPQHF TGTGCCAGCAGTCCAGCTCCCAGGGGTAGGCGCAATCAGCCCCAGCATTTT
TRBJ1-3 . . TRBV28 CASSLPGSGNTIYF TGTGCCAGCAGCCTCCCCGGCTCTGGAAACACCATATATTTT
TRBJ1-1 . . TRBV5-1 CASSLETAGLAFF TGCGCCAGCAGCTTGGAGACAGCAGGTTTGGCTTTCTTT
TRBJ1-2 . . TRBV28 CAINFPGLGYTF TGTGCCATCAACTTCCCCGGGCTCGGCTACACCTTC
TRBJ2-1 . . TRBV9 CASSPTPRTISGEQFF TGTGCCAGCAGCCCCACCCCCAGGACTATTTCGGGTGAGCAGTTCTTC